Reported below is one T cell receptor (beta chain). Method: immunoSEQ multiplex PCR; TCRdb's copy keeps in-frame clones and lacks some. The sample records under 100,000 clones, roughly 90% being singletons. CDR1 is SGHNT, CDR2 YYREEE, per germline (reference sequence). The CDR3 contains 15 residues. The V segment lost 4 bases and the J segment 10 bases; nucleotides outside the gene matches: 11. This specimen comes from a study of T cell changes during pregnancy in multiple sclerosis. The genes are TRBV5-4 and TRBJ1-6; 7 positions agree with TRBD1. This clonotype was sampled from a female donor in good health, enrolled as a control in a pregnancy study. The source material was peripheral blood, sampled in the first trimester of pregnancy. Here the CDR3 DNA reads TGTGCCAGCAGCGCAGACAGGGCTTTCGGCTCACCCCTCCACTTT. Its translation: CASSADRAFGSPLHF.